Shown below are 22 T cell receptor beta chains from a single sample sequenced in a study of T cell responses to AZD1222 COVID-19 vaccine. Using immunoSEQ multiplex PCR, the repertoire was profiled, and TCRdb retains in-frame clones only, with some absent. Found here are about 130,000 clones, 70% to 90% of them singletons; the top ten hold roughly 8.7%. Sequencing used peripheral blood, obtained 28 days after the second dose of the MenACWY control vaccine. The origin of the receptors is an adult who received the MenACWY meningococcal vaccine as a control.

J is TRBJ1-6 and V is TRBV28, with 8 positions matching TRBD1. This CDR3 has 14 residues. Germline CDR1 reads MDHEN; CDR2 reads SYDVKM. The trim removed 6 bases at V and 8 bases at J, leaving 6 bases unmatched. The CDR3 coding sequence is TGTGCCAGCAGACCCGGGACAGGCGATTCACCCCTCCACTTT. Residues: CASRPGTGDSPLHF.

The chain is built from TRBV5-1 and TRBJ1-1; maybe TRBD1 (5 bases). V lost 4 bases to trimming and J lost 6 bases, with 13 bases between them. From germline, CDR1 is SGHRS and CDR2 YFSETQ. This CDR3 region has 13 residues. CDR3 region: CASSNTGGAEAFF. The CDR3 DNA reads as TGCGCCAGCAGCAATACAGGCGGCGCTGAAGCTTTCTTT.

Remarks on this clone: One end of the junction is discordant with germline, which a read error may explain. The chain couples TRBV7-7 to TRBJ2-5; tentative D call: TRBD2 (5 bases). The CDR3 length is 15 residues. CDR1 is SSHAT, CDR2 FNYEAQ, per germline (reference sequence). CDR3 protein: CASSPGSGGQETQYF. DNA of the CDR3: TGTGCTAGCAGTCCGGGCTCAGGAGGCCAAGAGACCCAGTACTTC.

The table lists this clone with a few counts. This sequence joins TRBV27 and TRBJ1-1; D is undetermined. The V end was cut by 7 bases, the J end by 1 base, with 10 bases between. This CDR3 has 13 amino acids. CDR1 is MNHEY, CDR2 SMNVEV, per germline (reference sequence). The CDR3 loop reads CASMLNWNTEAFF. Here the CDR3 DNA reads TGTGCCAGCATGCTCAACTGGAACACTGAAGCTTTCTTT.

In DNA form, the CDR3 reads TGTGCCAGCAGCCTAAAGGGGGACAGGGGATTCACAGATACGCAGTATTTT. Protein sequence: CASSLKGDRGFTDTQYF. This chain links TRBV12-1 with TRBJ2-3; TRBD1 is taken as the D call from the table, unchecked against the DNA. TRBV12-1 is a documented pseudogene. CDR3 length: 17 amino acids.

The chain couples TRBV20-1 to TRBJ1-4; D uncertain. The CDR3 totals 14 residues. V dropped 3 bases and J dropped 6 bases, with 14 bases sitting between them. CDR1 is DFQATT, CDR2 SNEGSKA, per germline (reference sequence). Here the CDR3 DNA reads TGCAGTGCTAGTCTCATGGTGGTAGATGAAAAACTGTTTTTT. Protein sequence: CSASLMVVDEKLFF.

The chain employs TRBV7-6 and TRBJ1-6, with D possibly TRBD1 on 5 matching bases. Germline V gene data show CDR1 as SGHVS and CDR2 as FNYEAQ. V lost 5 bases and J lost 5, with 16 bases in between. The CDR3 length is 16 residues. CDR3 in amino acids: CASSPSGGSDNSPLHF. CDR3 nucleotide sequence: TGTGCCAGCAGCCCTTCGGGGGGGAGTGATAATTCACCCCTCCACTTT.

J is TRBJ1-5 and V is TRBV6-1; the match to TRBD1 covers 7 bases. V was pared by 4 bases and J by 0 bases, with 12 bases of the junction left unmatched. CDR3 length equals 18 residues. Germline V gene data show CDR1 as MNHNS and CDR2 as SASEGT. CDR3 in amino acids: CASSAISGTAYSNQPQHF. The CDR3 DNA sequence: TGTGCCAGCAGTGCAATCTCCGGGACAGCCTATAGCAATCAGCCCCAGCATTTT.

V gene TRBV11-1 combines with J gene TRBJ1-2; TRBD1 is a possible D gene (5 bases). The ends were cut back, 4 bases at V and 5 bases at J, with 17 bases in the middle. Germline V gene sequence: CDR1 SGHAT, CDR2 FQDESV (reference sequence). This CDR3 is 15 amino acids long. CDR3 in DNA: TGTGCCAGCAGCTCCCCGGGACGGCACCAGTATGGCTACACCTTC. Amino acids: CASSSPGRHQYGYTF.

The V gene is TRBV20-1, the J gene TRBJ2-6, with D maybe TRBD1 (5 bases). Deletions cut 3 bases from V and 0 bases from J, with 9 bases between. CDR1 DFQATT and CDR2 SNEGSKA come from the germline V gene (reference sequence). The CDR3 is made up of 15 amino acids. The CDR3, as DNA: TGCAGTGCTAGTGGACACCTCTCTGGGGCCAACGTCCTGACTTTC. Its protein product is CSASGHLSGANVLTF.

This chain uses TRBV6-5 with TRBJ2-7; TRBD1 matches at 7 bases. Germline CDR1 MNHEY, CDR2 SVGAGI. CDR3 size: 13 residues. Germline trimming cut 5 bases from V and 3 bases from J; bases unmatched to any gene: 4. The CDR3 DNA sequence: TGTGCCAGCAGTCAGGACAGGTTCTACGAGCAGTACGTC. It is translated as CASSQDRFYEQYV.

This chain links TRBV28 with TRBJ1-1; maybe TRBD1 (6 bases). The V end lost 7 bases, the J end lost 1 base, and 13 bases lay between the germline ends. This CDR3 comprises 14 residues. Germline V gene lookup returns CDR1 MDHEN and CDR2 SYDVKM. The CDR3 loop is CASTEGGTNTEAFF. The CDR3 DNA is TGTGCCAGCACCGAGGGGGGCACGAACACTGAAGCTTTCTTT.

In this sample, this clone turned up once. The rearrangement joins TRBV9 to TRBJ2-7, with 10 nucleotides matching TRBD1. This CDR3 spans 15 amino acids. The junction had 3 bases not matched to a gene; V was cut back by 2 bases and J by 1 base. CDR1 is SGDLS, CDR2 YYNGEE, per germline. The CDR3: CASSVGTGVSYEQYF. For the CDR3, the DNA is TGTGCCAGCAGCGTGGGGACAGGGGTATCCTACGAGCAGTACTTC.

The J gene is TRBJ1-5, the V gene TRBV19; 7 nucleotides align to TRBD1. The CDR3 sequence is 15 residues long. V lost 8 bases to trimming and J lost 1 base; unmatched junction nucleotides: 8. Germline values: CDR1 LNHDA, CDR2 SQIVND (reference sequence). CDR3 in DNA: TGTGCCAGTTTTCCCGGGACAGCAAGCAATCAGCCCCAGCATTTT. This translates into CASFPGTASNQPQHF.

This clone has only a few counts. This rearrangement joins TRBV18 to TRBJ2-2, with D possibly matching TRBD2 (5 bases). Germline-derived CDR1 and CDR2 are KGHSH and LQKENI. CDR3 length: 17 amino acids. V was shortened by 0 bases and J by 1 base, with 12 bases between the two germline ends. CDR3 residues: CASSPPGLSLNTGELFF. CDR3 DNA: TGTGCCAGCTCACCACCCGGACTCAGTTTGAACACCGGGGAGCTGTTTTTT.

This clone was picked up one time. V and J are TRBV7-9 and TRBJ2-7; 8 bases fit TRBD1. This CDR3 is 14 amino acids long. V dropped 5 bases and J dropped 5; count of bases not matched to a gene: 8. CDR1 is SEHNR and CDR2 is FQNEAQ in the germline V gene (reference sequence). Here the CDR3 DNA reads TGTGCCAGCAGCCACGGACAGGGTCCTGACGAGCAGTACTTC. Protein sequence: CASSHGQGPDEQYF.

The chain links TRBV21-1 to TRBJ2-2. TRBV21-1 is reported as a pseudogene. The CDR3 is made up of 13 amino acids. CDR3 residues: CASKDGYTGELFF. CDR3 coding DNA: TGTGCCAGCAAGGACGGTTACACCGGGGAGCTGTTTTTT.

V is TRBV7-3 and J is TRBJ1-1; D call uncertain. Germline V gene data show CDR1 as SGHTA and CDR2 as FQGTGA. The CDR3 has 13 amino acids. Trimming pared 2 bases from V and 4 bases from J, leaving 8 bases between. The CDR3 DNA reads TGTGCCAGCAGCTTAGGACGGCTCACTGAAGCTTTCTTT. As protein: CASSLGRLTEAFF.

The rearrangement uses TRBV6-5 and TRBJ1-5; D is uncertain. Per germline, CDR1 MNHEY and CDR2 SVGAGI. With 8 bases removed from V and 10 bases from J, the gap between germline ends came to 21 bases. CDR3 length: 14 amino acids. CDR3 bases: TGTGCCAGCCTACTAAGCGCAGTTCCACCACCCCAGCATTTT. It specifies CASLLSAVPPPQHF.

The rearrangement uses TRBV3-1 (or the pseudogene TRBV3-2) and TRBJ1-2; 10 positions agree with TRBD1. The germline CDR1 and CDR2 sequences are LGHDT and YNNKEL (reference sequence). The CDR3 consists of 16 residues. V was clipped by 4 bases and J by 7 bases; unmatched bases: 12. This CDR3 is CASSLLVGQGEGGYTF. DNA for the CDR3: TGTGCCAGCAGCCTCCTCGTAGGACAGGGGGAAGGTGGCTACACCTTC.

This clone was recorded at least ten times. V is TRBV27 and J is TRBJ2-7, with D possibly matching TRBD1 (6 bases). CDR1 and CDR2 from the germline V gene are MNHEY and SMNVEV (reference sequence). The CDR3 sequence is 13 residues long. The V end lost 5 bases, the J end lost 6 bases, and 14 bases lay between the germline ends. The CDR3: CASSATGQTEQYV. CDR3 coding DNA: TGTGCCAGCAGTGCGACCGGACAGACCGAGCAGTACGTC.

The rearrangement joins TRBV28 to TRBJ1-5; TRBD1 aligns across 7 bases. V gave up 10 bases and J gave up 2 bases; unmatched junction bases: 11. CDR1 is MDHEN, CDR2 SYDVKM, per germline. There are 15 residues in the CDR3. The CDR3 protein is CATSGGVRGNQPQHF. The CDR3 nucleotides are TGTGCCACCTCAGGGGGGGTTCGTGGCAATCAGCCCCAGCATTTT.